What follows are 6 T cell receptor beta chains derived from one specimen sequenced in a study of OX40 agonist ivuxolimab in advanced cancers. Assay used: immunoSEQ multiplex PCR; TCRdb lists only in-frame clones, some missing. The profile shows tens of thousands of clones, about 87% of them singletons. The material was CD4+ or CD8+ T cells sorted from blood, obtained in a trial of the OX40 agonist ivuxolimab. These receptors originate from an adult with an advanced solid tumor such as melanoma, head and neck, liver or kidney cancer.

The V gene is TRBV18, the J gene TRBJ1-6; D possibly corresponds to TRBD1 (6 bases). CDR1 KGHSH and CDR2 LQKENI come from the germline V gene. Trimming shortened V by 5 bases and J by 5 bases, and 13 bases separated the two germline ends. The CDR3 has 15 amino acids. The CDR3 region has the DNA TGTGCCAGCTCAGGAGGACAGCGAAATAATTCACCCCTCCACTTT. Translation gives CASSGGQRNNSPLHF.

The chain combines TRBV28 with TRBJ1-6; D possibly corresponds to TRBD1 (5 bases). This CDR3 is built from 14 residues. V gave up 6 bases and J gave up 5 bases, with 11 bases separating them. The germline V gene has CDR1 MDHEN and CDR2 SYDVKM. CDR3 amino acids: CASREGTHNSPLHF. DNA for the CDR3: TGTGCCAGCAGGGAAGGGACCCATAATTCACCCCTCCACTTT. The full variable domain, completed using reference TRBV28 and TRBJ1-6, is DVKVTQSSRYLVKRTGEKVFLECVQDMDHENMFWYRQDPGLGLRLIYFSYDVKMKEKGDIPEGYSVSREKKERFSLILESASTNQTSMYLCASREGTHNSPLHFGNGTRLTVT.

This clone was found once. The V call is TRBV18, the J call TRBJ2-7, with TRBD2 as a possible D gene (6 bases). The CDR3 contains 16 residues. Per the germline V gene, CDR1 is KGHSH and CDR2 is LQKENI. The V end was cut by 6 bases, the J end by 0 bases, with 18 bases between. CDR3 protein: CASSTRSGWGSYEQYF. CDR3 in DNA: TGTGCCAGCTCGACTCGTAGCGGATGGGGCTCCTACGAGCAGTACTTC.

The chain links TRBV1 to TRBJ1-6. TRBV1 is labeled a pseudogene. The CDR3 is made up of 17 amino acids. In DNA, the CDR3 is TGCACCAGCAGCCCAGCCAGGTCCGGGTCCCATAATTCACCCCTCCACTTT. It yields the protein CTSSPARSGSHNSPLHF.

The V gene is TRBV5-1, the J gene TRBJ1-4, with D maybe TRBD1 (5 bases). V lost 7 bases and J lost 3, with 13 bases in between. Germline CDR1 reads SGHRS; CDR2 reads YFSETQ. CDR3 length equals 14 residues. The CDR3 is CASSKGRSNEKLFF. CDR3 in DNA: TGCGCCAGCTCAAAGGGGCGGTCTAATGAAAAACTGTTTTTT.

This chain's CDR3 is CASSFFATGNQPQHF. As DNA, the CDR3 is TGTGCCAGTAGCTTTTTCGCGACAGGGAATCAGCCCCAGCATTTT. This sequence joins TRBV19 and TRBJ1-5, with TRBD1 identical over 7 bases. CDR1 is LNHDA, CDR2 SQIVND, per germline (reference sequence). The V segment lost 6 bases and the J segment 4 bases; nucleotides outside the gene matches: 9. The CDR3 consists of 15 residues.